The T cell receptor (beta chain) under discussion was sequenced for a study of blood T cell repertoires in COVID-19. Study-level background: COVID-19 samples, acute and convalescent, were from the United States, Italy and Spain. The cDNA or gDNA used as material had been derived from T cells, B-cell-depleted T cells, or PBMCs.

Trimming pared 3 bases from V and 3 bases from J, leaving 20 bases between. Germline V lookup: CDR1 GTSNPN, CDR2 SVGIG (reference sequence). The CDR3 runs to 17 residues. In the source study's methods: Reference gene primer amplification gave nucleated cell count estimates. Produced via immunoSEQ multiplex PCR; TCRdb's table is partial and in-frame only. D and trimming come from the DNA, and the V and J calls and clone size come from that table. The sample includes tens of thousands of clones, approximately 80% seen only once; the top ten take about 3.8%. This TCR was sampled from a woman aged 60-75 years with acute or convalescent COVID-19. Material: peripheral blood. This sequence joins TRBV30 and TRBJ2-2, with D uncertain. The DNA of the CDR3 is TGTGCCTGGAGCCTCTCGACCTTCGGGTCTCACACCGGGGAGCTGTTTTTT. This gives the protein CAWSLSTFGSHTGELFF.